The clone carrying this T cell receptor beta chain was seen repeatedly, ten times or more. With 2 bases removed from V and 6 bases from J, the gap between germline ends came to 20 bases. This CDR3 contains 17 residues. The germline V gene encodes CDR1 SGHTA and CDR2 FQGNSA. Preparation of the TCRbeta library used unique molecular identifiers. TCRdb reprocessed the PCR reads via MiXCR and lists one record per CDR3 protein. The sample contains approximately 250,000 distinct CDR3 sequences, 7.5% to 10% of which appear only once. The sample is drawn from a study of T-cell reconstitution after alpha-beta-depleted transplantation in children.

This receptor was obtained from a human donor who donated a stem cell graft to a child with SCID. The chain is built from TRBV7-2 and TRBJ2-1; a possible D gene is TRBD1 (6 bases). The sequenced sample was PBMCs from the stem cell graft donor, obtained from the stem cell graft. CDR3 nucleotides: TGTGCCAGCAGCTTATTGCCCCCCAGGGGAGAGGGCAATGAGCAGTTCTTC. Protein: CASSLLPPRGEGNEQFF.